This T cell receptor (delta chain) was sequenced during a study of γδ T cells in repeated Plasmodium falciparum infection. TCRdb called clones from the multiplex PCR reads again using CATT. The repertoire holds approximately 93,000 delta-chain clones, with 0.98% as singletons. A note on this clone: With a far larger clone one base away, a read error is the likely cause. Other DNA sequences in this specimen translate into the identical CDR3.

The sequencing sample was made of gamma-delta T cells from blood. The TCR originated in a pool of human donors (malaria-infected and uninfected, not separated).

The CDR3 loop is CACDTVGGTHLYTDKLIF. The DNA for the CDR3 is TGTGCCTGCGACACCGTGGGGGGAACTCACCTGTACACCGATAAACTCATCTTT. The V gene is TRDV2, the J gene TRDJ1; weak D call: TRDD3 (6 bases). TCRdb lists no J gene, so it was determined here by aligning the DNA to germline. Germline values: CDR1 GEAIGNYY, CDR2 EKD. The CDR3 has 18 amino acids.